What follows are 9 T cell receptor beta chains derived from one specimen sequenced in a study of blood T cell repertoires in COVID-19. The assay was immunoSEQ multiplex PCR, and TCRdb's table has in-frame clones only and misses some. Among a few hundred thousand clones, 85% to 90% were seen once, and the ten largest hold under 3.5%. Sequencing was done on a sample of PBMCs or T cells enriched from blood (not recorded which). Receptors originate from a woman aged 45 to 65 who had been exposed to COVID-19.

This clone has just one count. The chain has TRBV7-2 and TRBJ2-5; 9 bases line up with TRBD2. CDR1 and CDR2 from the germline V gene are SGHTA and FQGNSA. Losses at the gene ends were 2 bases for V and 2 bases for J; bases not matched to a gene: 6. The CDR3 runs 16 residues. The CDR3 protein is CASSLMASGVQETQYF. The CDR3 bases are TGTGCCAGCAGCTTAATGGCTAGCGGGGTACAAGAGACCCAGTACTTC.

This chain joins TRBV5-1 and TRBJ1-6, with 8 positions matching TRBD1. CDR1 and CDR2 (germline): SGHRS, YFSETQ. The CDR3 totals 19 residues. V lost 2 bases and J lost 9; bases outside the gene matches: 19. This CDR3 is CASSLSGSVTGDWSSPLHF. CDR3 coding DNA: TGCGCCAGCAGCTTATCGGGAAGTGTGACAGGGGACTGGAGTTCACCCCTCCACTTT.

V usage is TRBV18 and J usage is TRBJ2-1, with D possibly being TRBD2 (6 bases). CDR3 length: 14 amino acids. Trimming pared 2 bases from V and 10 bases from J, leaving 15 bases between. The germline CDR1 and CDR2 sequences are KGHSH and LQKENI. CDR3 protein: CASSPGALRGEQFF. CDR3 bases: TGTGCCAGCTCACCAGGGGCCCTCCGGGGGGAGCAGTTCTTC. The variable domain in full, with the rest retrieved from reference TRBV18 and TRBJ2-1, is NAGVMQNPRHLVRRRGQEARLRCSPMKGHSHVYWYRQLPEEGLKFMVYLQKENIIDESGMPKERFSAEFPKEGPSILRIQQVVRGDSAAYFCASSPGALRGEQFFGPGTRLTVL.

This clone appeared a few times. The J gene is TRBJ2-2, the V gene TRBV9; D possibly corresponds to TRBD1 (6 bases). The CDR3 has 15 amino acids. Trimming shortened V by 4 bases and J by 3 bases, and 13 bases separated the two germline ends. Germline CDR1 reads SGDLS; CDR2 reads YYNGEE. CDR3 coding DNA: TGTGCCAGCAGCCCCCGGGACACCCACACCGGGGAGCTGTTTTTT. Translating it yields CASSPRDTHTGELFF.

This clone showed up just once. This rearrangement joins TRBV19 to TRBJ1-5; the match to TRBD1 covers 7 bases. CDR1 LNHDA and CDR2 SQIVND come from the germline V gene (reference sequence). The CDR3 has 13 amino acids. V lost 10 bases, J lost 3 bases, and 6 bases stayed unmatched. The CDR3 DNA is TGTGCCATCAGTGACAGGGCCAATCAGCCCCAGCATTTT. Translated: CAISDRANQPQHF.

For the CDR3, the DNA is TGTGCCAGCAGGGGGGACAGGGCTAATTCACCCCTCCACTTT. This sequence encodes CASRGDRANSPLHF. The chain joins TRBV11-2 to TRBJ1-6, with 9 nucleotides matching TRBD1. The V segment lost 6 bases and the J segment 6 bases; nucleotides outside the gene matches: 3. CDR3 length: 14 amino acids. Germline CDR1 is SGHAT and CDR2 is FQNNGV.

The chain employs TRBV19 and TRBJ1-5; 8 bases are a match to TRBD1. There are 17 residues in the CDR3. J lost 0 bases, V lost 5 bases, and 9 bases had no gene match. Germline-derived CDR1 and CDR2 are LNHDA and SQIVND (reference sequence). This chain's CDR3 is CASSGGTGKNSNQPQHF. The CDR3 DNA is TGTGCCAGTAGTGGCGGGACAGGAAAAAATAGCAATCAGCCCCAGCATTTT. Drawing the rest from reference TRBV19 and TRBJ1-5, the complete variable domain is DGGITQSPKYLFRKEGQNVTLSCEQNLNHDAMYWYRQDPGQGLRLIYYSQIVNDFQKGDIAEGYSVSREKKESFPLTVTSAQKNPTAFYLCASSGGTGKNSNQPQHFGDGTRLSIL.

The V and J genes are TRBV7-2 and TRBJ2-4; 10 nucleotides line up with TRBD1. Trimming at V came to 5 bases and at J to 8 bases, leaving 3 bases not matched to a gene. Germline CDR1 and CDR2: SGHTA and FQGNSA. The length of the CDR3 is 13 residues. The CDR3 DNA reads TGTGCCAGCAGCCTAGGGACAGGGGACATTCAGTACTTC. Amino acid sequence: CASSLGTGDIQYF.

This chain joins TRBV4-1 and TRBJ2-3; TRBD2 matches 7 bases. CDR3 length: 15 amino acids. V shed 1 base, J shed 6 bases, and the junction held 7 bases outside the gene matches. The germline gives CDR1 MGHRA, CDR2 YSYEKL. CDR3 loop: CASSQGTTAGDTQYF. CDR3 bases: TGCGCCAGCAGCCAAGGGACTACAGCGGGGGATACGCAGTATTTT.